A single sample is the source of the 22 T cell receptor beta chains below, sequenced in a study of OX40 agonist ivuxolimab in advanced cancers. The method was immunoSEQ multiplex PCR; TCRdb's version includes in-frame clones alone and lacks a portion of them. The sample has about 19,000 clones, about 83% seen once. Sequences were derived from CD4+ or CD8+ T cells sorted from blood, sampled in a trial of the OX40 agonist ivuxolimab. The receptors were gathered from an adult with an advanced solid tumor such as melanoma, head and neck, liver or kidney cancer.

The chain uses TRBV7-9 and TRBJ1-3; D remains unclear. Germline CDR1 is SEHNR and CDR2 is FQNEAQ (reference sequence). V dropped 2 bases and J dropped 0 bases, with 5 bases sitting between them. This CDR3 has 14 amino acids. The CDR3 is CASSLMVSGNTIYF. In DNA form, the CDR3 reads TGTGCCAGCAGCTTAATGGTCTCTGGAAACACCATATATTTT.

This chain uses TRBV5-6 with TRBJ2-7; no firm D call. This CDR3 has 13 residues. Germline V CDR1 and CDR2: SGHDT, YYEEEE. Trimming left V 3 bases short and J 1 base short, with 8 bases between. DNA of the CDR3: TGTGCCAGCAGCTCTCCGAAGTCCTACGAGCAGTACTTC. Translation gives CASSSPKSYEQYF.

At least ten counts were recorded for this clone. The chain uses TRBV9 and TRBJ1-6; TRBD1 might be the D (5 bases). This CDR3 comprises 15 residues. Germline CDR1 and CDR2: SGDLS and YYNGEE. With 0 bases removed from V and 7 bases from J, the gap between germline ends came to 11 bases. CDR3 loop: CASSVGGASNSPLHF. DNA of the CDR3: TGTGCCAGCAGCGTAGGAGGGGCGAGCAATTCACCCCTCCACTTT.

This rearrangement joins TRBV5-4 to TRBJ2-3, with 11 bases identical to TRBD1. This CDR3 comprises 15 residues. Germline CDR1 reads SGHNT; CDR2 reads YYREEE (reference sequence). Germline trimming cut 3 bases from V and 6 bases from J; bases unmatched to any gene: 6. CDR3 residues: CASSSDRGQGDTQYF. DNA of the CDR3: TGTGCCAGCAGCTCGGACAGGGGGCAGGGGGATACGCAGTATTTT.

The J gene is TRBJ2-7, the V gene TRBV6-5; the D gene could be TRBD1 or TRBD2 (5 bases each). The CDR3 has 14 amino acids. Trimming took off 0 bases at V and 6 bases at J, with 12 bases between the two ends. Germline V lookup: CDR1 MNHEY, CDR2 SVGAGI. The CDR3 DNA sequence: TGTGCCAGCAGTTACTCGAGATCGAGGGGCGAGCAGTACTTC. Its protein product is CASSYSRSRGEQYF.

This clone showed up many times. This chain uses TRBV19 with TRBJ2-1; D remains ambiguous. CDR3 size: 13 residues. The germline gives CDR1 LNHDA, CDR2 SQIVND (reference sequence). Trimming took off 3 bases at V and 5 bases at J, with 8 bases between the two ends. The CDR3 sequence is CASSIARNNEQFF. CDR3 DNA: TGTGCCAGTAGTATTGCCCGGAACAATGAGCAGTTCTTC.

Only a few counts were recorded for this clone. This rearrangement joins TRBV6-5 to TRBJ1-4; D gene uncertain. The CDR3 covers 13 residues. V lost 0 bases and J lost 8, with 7 bases in between. The germline V gene encodes CDR1 MNHEY and CDR2 SVGAGI. The CDR3 DNA sequence: TGTGCCAGCAGTTACTCGAATGGCGAAAAACTGTTTTTT. Translated, it gives CASSYSNGEKLFF.

The V call is TRBV2, the J call TRBJ1-1; 9 positions agree with TRBD1. This CDR3 has 15 amino acids. Losses at the gene ends were 5 bases for V and 5 bases for J; bases not matched to a gene: 9. CDR1 and CDR2 from the germline V gene are SNHLY and FYNNEI. CDR3 region: CASSPPGQGKTEAFF. For the CDR3, the DNA is TGTGCCAGCAGTCCTCCGGGACAGGGTAAAACTGAAGCTTTCTTT.

This sequence joins TRBV6-5 and TRBJ1-5, with D perhaps TRBD1 (5 bases). Germline V lookup: CDR1 MNHEY, CDR2 SVGAGI. This CDR3 spans 14 amino acids. V was shortened by 7 bases and J by 5 bases, with 15 bases between the two germline ends. The CDR3 coding sequence is TGTGCCAGCACCCAGGGCGGGGCAGATCAGCCCCAGCATTTT. As protein: CASTQGGADQPQHF.

This clone was seen more than once but under ten times. V is TRBV4-3 and J is TRBJ2-2, with D possibly matching TRBD1 (5 bases). CDR1 and CDR2 (germline): LGHNA, YSLEER. This CDR3 is built from 14 residues. V gave up 6 bases and J gave up 1 base, with 9 bases separating them. The CDR3 protein is CASRQGLNTGELFF. The CDR3 bases are TGCGCCAGCAGGCAGGGCTTGAACACCGGGGAGCTGTTTTTT.

This chain uses TRBV11-2 with TRBJ2-7; D unresolved. Germline V gene lookup returns CDR1 SGHAT and CDR2 FQNNGV. This CDR3 region has 12 residues. V lost 1 base to trimming and J lost 6 bases, with 7 bases between them. As DNA, the CDR3 is TGTGCCAGCAGCTTAGGTTGGCCCGAGCAGTACTTC. Translated: CASSLGWPEQYF.

V gene TRBV18 combines with J gene TRBJ2-3, with unresolved D. The CDR3 consists of 15 residues. The germline V and J ends were trimmed by 0 bases and 10 bases, with 17 bases remaining between them. CDR1 is KGHSH, CDR2 LQKENI, per germline. In nucleotides, the CDR3 is TGTGCCAGCTCACCACCGGAAGTAGAGAAGGCTGCGCAGTATTTT. It encodes CASSPPEVEKAAQYF.

The chain combines TRBV4-2 with TRBJ2-7, with D perhaps matching TRBD2 (7 bases). The CDR3 sequence is 15 residues long. Germline-derived CDR1 and CDR2 are LGHNA and YNFKEQ. Trimming stripped 0 bases from V and 6 bases from J, with 15 bases between. The CDR3 nucleotides read TGTGCCAGCAGCCAAGATTGGGGGGGACAATCCGAGCAGTACTTC. The encoded protein is CASSQDWGGQSEQYF.

The chain couples TRBV5-4 to TRBJ1-1; 9 bases are a match to TRBD1. The germline gives CDR1 SGHNT, CDR2 YYREEE (reference sequence). V shed 6 bases, J shed 6 bases, and the junction held 12 bases outside the gene matches. The CDR3 has 15 residues. The CDR3 is CASKVQGAVFAEAFF. The CDR3 region has the DNA TGTGCCAGCAAGGTACAGGGGGCAGTTTTCGCTGAAGCTTTCTTT. Complete variable domain (other parts from reference TRBV5-4 and TRBJ1-1): ETGVTQSPTHLIKTRGQQVTLRCSSQSGHNTVSWYQQALGQGPQFIFQYYREEENGRGNFPPRFSGLQFPNYSSELNVNALELDDSALYLCASKVQGAVFAEAFFGQGTRLTVV.

This chain uses TRBV7-6 with TRBJ2-5; 7 nucleotides agree with TRBD2. This CDR3 spans 15 amino acids. Trimming took 5 bases from V and 1 from J; bases not matched to a gene: 7. Looked up from germline, CDR1 is SGHVS and CDR2 is FNYEAQ. The CDR3 DNA reads as TGTGCCAGCAGCCTACTATCGGGGGGCCAAGAGACCCAGTACTTC. Its translation: CASSLLSGGQETQYF.

The chain combines TRBV7-9 with TRBJ1-6; TRBD1 aligns across 9 bases. Looked up from germline, CDR1 is SEHNR and CDR2 is FQNEAQ (reference sequence). The J segment lost 7 bases and the V segment lost 4 bases, leaving 8 bases of the junction unmatched. CDR3 size: 16 residues. The CDR3 region has the DNA TGTGCCAGCAGCTGGTGGGACAGGGTAGGCAATTCACCCCTCCACTTT. This encodes CASSWWDRVGNSPLHF.

This rearrangement joins TRBV28 to TRBJ2-7; D might be TRBD2 (7 bases). Germline loops: CDR1 MDHEN, CDR2 SYDVKM. The length of the CDR3 is 15 residues. The V and J ends lost 1 base and 7 bases respectively, with 17 bases between them. The CDR3 spells CASSLFLGGRTEQYF. In DNA, the CDR3 is TGTGCCAGCAGTTTATTCCTCGGGGGGCGGACGGAGCAGTACTTC.

The CDR3 bases are TGTGCCAGCAGTGAAGGGACTCCAGGGTTCGGCCAGTACTTC. Encoded protein: CASSEGTPGFGQYF. The chain is built from TRBV2 and TRBJ2-5; D is perhaps TRBD1 or TRBD2 (5 bases each). The germline V gene encodes CDR1 SNHLY and CDR2 FYNNEI. The CDR3 has 14 amino acids. V was trimmed by 1 base and J by 10 bases, leaving 16 bases between them.

V usage is TRBV7-9 and J usage is TRBJ1-1; D gene unclear. This CDR3 has 15 residues. Trimming pared 1 base from V and 0 bases from J, leaving 9 bases between. The germline V gene has CDR1 SEHNR and CDR2 FQNEAQ (reference sequence). The CDR3 reads CASSLGSAVNTEAFF. DNA for the CDR3: TGTGCCAGCAGCTTAGGGTCGGCAGTGAACACTGAAGCTTTCTTT.

This chain links TRBV9 with TRBJ2-3; D is unclear. The CDR3 runs to 16 residues. Germline CDR1 is SGDLS and CDR2 is YYNGEE. The V gene lost 4 bases and the J gene lost 4 bases, with 19 bases spanning the gap. CDR3 sequence (DNA): TGTGCCAGCAGCCCCCGTGGTGCAAACCCCGCAGATACGCAGTATTTT. It specifies CASSPRGANPADTQYF.

This clone ranks as medium-sized. V and J are TRBV27 and TRBJ2-7; a possible D gene is TRBD2 (5 bases). With 2 bases removed from V and 5 bases from J, the gap between germline ends came to 10 bases. This CDR3 comprises 13 residues. Germline V gives CDR1 MNHEY, CDR2 SMNVEV (reference sequence). CDR3 sequence: CASSLAGVHEQYF. The DNA of the CDR3 is TGTGCCAGCAGTTTAGCCGGGGTCCACGAGCAGTACTTC.

The chain combines TRBV5-1 with TRBJ1-1; D gene uncertain. The V and J ends lost 1 base and 1 base respectively, with 14 bases between them. The CDR3 runs 16 residues. CDR1 SGHRS and CDR2 YFSETQ come from the germline V gene. The CDR3 sequence is CASSLSGLGSNTEAFF. CDR3 DNA sequence: TGCGCCAGCAGCTTGAGTGGGCTGGGCTCGAACACTGAAGCTTTCTTT.